The 25 T cell receptor beta chains below come from one sample, sequenced in a study of shared clonotypes between healthy human individuals. Only in-frame clones appear in the TCRdb table, and some are missing; sequencing was by immunoSEQ multiplex PCR. The table records under 2.5 million clones, 85% to 95% of them present only once. Material for sequencing was naive CD4+ T cells from PBMCs. Subset in this sample: CD45RA+ positively selected. The receptors shown here come from a man aged 18 to 35 in good health. Some clones in this sample may be carry-over from other donors' samples.

The CDR3 loop is CASSLGGAPYEQYF. In DNA, the CDR3 is TGTGCCAGCAGCTTGGGTGGGGCACCCTACGAGCAGTACTTC. This chain links TRBV5-6 with TRBJ2-7; D possibly corresponds to TRBD1 (5 bases). Looked up from germline, CDR1 is SGHDT and CDR2 is YYEEEE. CDR3 length: 14 amino acids. V lost 0 bases and J lost 2, with 9 bases in between.

The genes are TRBV5-1 and TRBJ2-3, with D perhaps TRBD2 (5 bases). The germline gives CDR1 SGHRS, CDR2 YFSETQ. Trimming shortened V by 4 bases and J by 4 bases, and 13 bases separated the two germline ends. The CDR3 sequence is 14 residues long. CDR3 DNA sequence: TGCGCCAGCAGCCCCGCTACTAGTTCAGATACGCAGTATTTT. It specifies CASSPATSSDTQYF. The full variable domain, rest sourced from reference TRBV5-1 and TRBJ2-3, is KAGVTQTPRYLIKTRGQQVTLSCSPISGHRSVSWYQQTPGQGLQFLFEYFSETQRNKGNFPGRFSGRQFSNSRSEMNVSTLELGDSALYLCASSPATSSDTQYFGPGTRLTVL.

V gene TRBV14 combines with J gene TRBJ1-2; D ambiguous. Germline V gives CDR1 SGHDN, CDR2 FVKESK. With 0 bases removed from V and 4 bases from J, the gap between germline ends came to 9 bases. This CDR3 has 14 amino acids. CDR3 sequence reads: CASSQDIGTYGYTF. The CDR3 DNA is TGTGCCAGCAGCCAAGATATCGGCACCTATGGCTACACCTTC.

The genes are TRBV12-5 and TRBJ2-5, with 8 nucleotides matching TRBD1. Germline CDR1 reads LGHNT; CDR2 reads FRNRAP. V lost 7 bases to trimming and J lost 5 bases; unmatched junction nucleotides: 3. This CDR3 comprises 12 residues. Written as DNA, the CDR3 is TGTGCTAGTGCCCAGGGGGCGGAGACCCAGTACTTC. Translating gives CASAQGAETQYF. Using reference TRBV12-5 and TRBJ2-5 for the parts outside the CDR3, the full variable domain is DARVTQTPRHKVTEMGQEVTMRCQPILGHNTVFWYRQTMMQGLELLAYFRNRAPLDDSGMPKDRFSAEMPDATLATLKIQPSEPRDSAVYFCASAQGAETQYFGPGTRLLVL.

The chain uses TRBV2 and TRBJ2-2, with TRBD2 matching over 12 bases. V gave up 8 bases and J gave up 7 bases; unmatched junction bases: 14. Germline CDR1 SNHLY, CDR2 FYNNEI. CDR3 length: 17 residues. The CDR3 loop reads CASVSTSGRSRVGELFF. DNA for the CDR3: TGTGCCAGCGTGTCCACTAGCGGGAGGTCTCGGGTCGGGGAGCTGTTTTTT.

The rearrangement uses TRBV4-1 and TRBJ1-2, with TRBD1 as a possible D gene (6 bases). This CDR3 comprises 16 residues. CDR1 is MGHRA, CDR2 YSYEKL, per germline. Trimming shortened V by 4 bases and J by 5 bases, and 20 bases separated the two germline ends. The CDR3 DNA reads as TGCGCCAGCAGCCTTGCGGGGGGGGCTGTACCATATGGCTACACCTTC. This encodes CASSLAGGAVPYGYTF.

On this clone: The sample carries other DNA sequences with the same CDR3. V is TRBV7-2 and J is TRBJ2-5; D is possibly TRBD1 (5 bases). This CDR3 is built from 12 residues. V lost 5 bases and J 5 bases, leaving 9 bases between the germline ends. Germline loops: CDR1 SGHTA, CDR2 FQGNSA. The CDR3 nucleotides read TGTGCCAGCAGCCTGGGGCGGGAGACCCAGTACTTC. Residues: CASSLGRETQYF.

This sequence joins TRBV5-5 and TRBJ1-3; 7 nucleotides align to TRBD1. The J segment lost 4 bases and the V segment lost 0 bases, leaving 10 bases of the junction unmatched. CDR1 and CDR2 from the germline V gene are SGHKS and YYEKEE (reference sequence). There are 17 residues in the CDR3. The CDR3 sequence: CASSLASQGGGGNTIYF. The CDR3 nucleotides are TGTGCCAGCAGCTTGGCGAGTCAGGGGGGAGGAGGAAACACCATATATTTT.

The chain carries TRBV18 and TRBJ1-1; D possibly corresponds to TRBD1 (5 bases). V lost 2 bases to trimming and J lost 11 bases, with 21 bases between them. The CDR3 runs to 15 residues. Germline V lookup: CDR1 KGHSH, CDR2 LQKENI. The CDR3: CASSPEAWGPEGAFF. CDR3 in DNA: TGTGCCAGCTCACCAGAGGCGTGGGGACCAGAGGGGGCTTTCTTT.

This chain uses TRBV7-3 with TRBJ2-3, with 7 bases aligning to TRBD2. The CDR3 consists of 16 residues. Losses at the gene ends were 4 bases for V and 0 bases for J; bases not matched to a gene: 7. Looked up from germline, CDR1 is SGHTA and CDR2 is FQGTGA. In nucleotides, the CDR3 is TGTGCCAGCAGCTCGACGCGGCGGGGGAGCACAGATACGCAGTATTTT. Encoded protein: CASSSTRRGSTDTQYF.

The chain links TRBV19 to TRBJ2-7; D call uncertain. CDR1 and CDR2 from the germline V gene are LNHDA and SQIVND (reference sequence). The CDR3 spans 15 residues. Trimming took 5 bases from V and 0 from J, leaving 14 bases between them. CDR3 amino acids: CASSLYPTGSYEQYF. As DNA, the CDR3 is TGTGCCAGTAGTCTTTACCCGACGGGCTCCTACGAGCAGTACTTC. Together with reference TRBV19 and TRBJ2-7, the CDR3 gives the full variable domain: DGGITQSPKYLFRKEGQNVTLSCEQNLNHDAMYWYRQDPGQGLRLIYYSQIVNDFQKGDIAEGYSVSREKKESFPLTVTSAQKNPTAFYLCASSLYPTGSYEQYFGPGTRLTVT.

The chain is built from TRBV5-1 and TRBJ2-3, with D unclear. V was clipped by 1 base and J by 0 bases, with 12 bases between them. This CDR3 has 16 residues. CDR1 is SGHRS, CDR2 YFSETQ, per germline. The DNA of the CDR3 is TGCGCCAGCAGCTTGAGGCCAGCGAGGAGCACAGATACGCAGTATTTT. This encodes CASSLRPARSTDTQYF.

For the CDR3, the DNA is TGTGCCAGCAGTGCCTTCAAGGACGCCACCTTC. Translation: CASSAFKDATF. The rearrangement joins TRBV28 to TRBJ1-2; D gene ambiguous. Germline V lookup: CDR1 MDHEN, CDR2 SYDVKM. The CDR3 is 11 residues long. The ends were cut back, 5 bases at V and 13 bases at J, with 14 bases in the middle.

This chain connects TRBV7-8 to TRBJ1-5; D not certain. Trimming took 5 bases from V and 9 from J, leaving 14 bases between them. CDR1 SGHVS and CDR2 FQNEAQ come from the germline V gene. This CDR3 spans 13 amino acids. Written as DNA, the CDR3 is TGTGCCAGCAGCCCGGACCCCAACCCGCCCCAGCATTTT. It translates to CASSPDPNPPQHF.

This clone showed up just once. This chain connects TRBV7-3 to TRBJ2-5, with a possible D match to TRBD2 (5 bases). This CDR3 contains 12 residues. Germline V CDR1 and CDR2: SGHTA, FQGTGA. The V and J ends lost 6 bases and 7 bases respectively, with 12 bases between them. CDR3 in DNA: TGTGCCAGCAGGTCGGACTCAGCGACCCAGTACTTC. Its translation: CASRSDSATQYF.

This clone has only one observation. The CDR3 reads CASSYFLDSFYNEQFF. Written as DNA, the CDR3 is TGCGCCAGCAGCTATTTCTTGGACAGTTTCTACAATGAGCAGTTCTTC. This chain uses TRBV5-1 with TRBJ2-1, with D perhaps matching TRBD1 (6 bases). V lost 3 bases and J lost 3, with 16 bases in between. The length of the CDR3 is 16 residues. Per the germline V gene, CDR1 is SGHRS and CDR2 is YFSETQ.

This chain joins TRBV5-1 and TRBJ2-1; 11 bases align to TRBD2. Germline assignment: CDR1 SGHRS and CDR2 YFSETQ. The V and J ends lost 3 bases and 8 bases, in that order; junction bases with no gene match: 13. This CDR3 contains 17 residues. The DNA for the CDR3 is TGCGCCAGCAGCTACACGGCTAGCGGGAGGTCTATAGATGAGCAGTTCTTC. Translated: CASSYTASGRSIDEQFF.

The J gene is TRBJ2-1, the V gene TRBV20-1, with D possibly being TRBD1 or TRBD2 (5 bases each). V shed 3 bases and J shed 10 bases, with 10 bases lying between them. From germline, CDR1 is DFQATT and CDR2 SNEGSKA (reference sequence). This CDR3 contains 11 residues. The CDR3 sequence: CSASPRDEQFF. CDR3 nucleotide sequence: TGCAGTGCTAGTCCCCGGGACGAGCAGTTCTTC.

This sequence joins TRBV6-6 and TRBJ2-3, with TRBD2 identical over 10 bases. The germline V gene encodes CDR1 MNHNY and CDR2 SVGAGI (reference sequence). V lost 6 bases and J lost 5; bases outside the gene matches: 11. CDR3 length: 16 amino acids. CDR3 sequence reads: CASRAKSGRAIDTQYF. In DNA, the CDR3 is TGTGCCAGCAGAGCCAAAAGCGGGAGGGCCATAGATACGCAGTATTTT.

The chain combines TRBV15 with TRBJ2-7; weak D call: TRBD1 (5 bases). The germline CDR1 and CDR2 sequences are LNHNV and YYDKDF (reference sequence). Trimming pared 0 bases from V and 3 bases from J, leaving 12 bases between. The CDR3 runs 15 residues. CDR3 residues: CATSRDRRAHYEQYF. The CDR3, as DNA: TGTGCCACCAGCAGAGATCGCAGGGCCCACTACGAGCAGTACTTC.

V gene TRBV7-2 combines with J gene TRBJ2-6; D is perhaps TRBD1 (5 bases). Trimming stripped 5 bases from V and 1 base from J, with 15 bases between. The CDR3 spans 17 residues. Germline CDR1 reads SGHTA; CDR2 reads FQGNSA. The CDR3 loop is CASSPRGLGSGANVLTF. The CDR3 DNA sequence: TGTGCCAGCAGCCCTAGGGGTTTGGGTTCTGGGGCCAACGTCCTGACTTTC.

As DNA, the CDR3 is TGTGCCAGCTCACCCCGGGATACTGGCTACGAGCAGTACTTC. Amino acids: CASSPRDTGYEQYF. The chain has TRBV18 and TRBJ2-7, with D tentatively TRBD2 (5 bases). Germline assignment: CDR1 KGHSH and CDR2 LQKENI. CDR3 length equals 14 residues. Trimming left V 3 bases short and J 3 bases short, with 12 bases between.

The chain uses TRBV7-9 and TRBJ2-7; maybe TRBD1 (7 bases). V was shortened by 1 base and J by 2 bases, with 24 bases between the two germline ends. Germline-derived CDR1 and CDR2 are SEHNR and FQNEAQ (reference sequence). This CDR3 is built from 19 residues. CDR3 nucleotide sequence: TGTGCCAGCAGCTTAGGCGGGGCAGGGGGGCCCGCTGATGCCTACGAGCAGTACTTC. It translates to CASSLGGAGGPADAYEQYF.

The chain recombines TRBV27 with TRBJ1-2; a weak D match, TRBD1 (5 bases). Between the trimmed V and J ends, which lost 3 bases and 8 bases, there was a span of 16 bases. Germline V gene sequence: CDR1 MNHEY, CDR2 SMNVEV (reference sequence). The CDR3 length is 14 residues. The CDR3 sequence: CASSFDRGGRGYTF. In DNA, the CDR3 is TGTGCCAGCAGTTTCGATCGGGGCGGGAGAGGCTACACCTTC.

The gene calls are TRBV20-1 and TRBJ1-1, with a tentative D call TRBD1 (5 bases). Germline-derived CDR1 and CDR2 are DFQATT and SNEGSKA (reference sequence). Trimming removed 2 bases at V and 7 bases at J, with 8 bases between. The CDR3 runs 11 residues. The CDR3 loop is CSARSTGEAFF. CDR3 DNA sequence: TGCAGTGCTAGATCAACAGGTGAAGCTTTCTTT.